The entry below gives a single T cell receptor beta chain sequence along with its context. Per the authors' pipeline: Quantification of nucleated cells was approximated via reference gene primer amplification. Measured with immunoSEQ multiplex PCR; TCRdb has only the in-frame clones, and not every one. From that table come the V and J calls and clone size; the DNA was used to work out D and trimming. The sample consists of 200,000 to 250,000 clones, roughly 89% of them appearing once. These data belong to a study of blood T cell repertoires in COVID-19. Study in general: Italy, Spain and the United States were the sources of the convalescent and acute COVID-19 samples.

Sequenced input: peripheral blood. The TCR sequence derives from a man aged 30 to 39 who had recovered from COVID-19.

CDR3 sequence: CAISEGGGLGTDTQYF. The CDR3 DNA follows: TGTGCCATCAGTGAAGGGGGGGGACTCGGCACAGATACGCAGTATTTT. V gene TRBV10-3 combines with J gene TRBJ2-3; TRBD2 is a possible D gene (7 bases). This CDR3 contains 16 residues. V lost 3 bases, J lost 1 base, and 14 bases lay in between. Germline V gene lookup returns CDR1 ENHRY and CDR2 SYGVKD.